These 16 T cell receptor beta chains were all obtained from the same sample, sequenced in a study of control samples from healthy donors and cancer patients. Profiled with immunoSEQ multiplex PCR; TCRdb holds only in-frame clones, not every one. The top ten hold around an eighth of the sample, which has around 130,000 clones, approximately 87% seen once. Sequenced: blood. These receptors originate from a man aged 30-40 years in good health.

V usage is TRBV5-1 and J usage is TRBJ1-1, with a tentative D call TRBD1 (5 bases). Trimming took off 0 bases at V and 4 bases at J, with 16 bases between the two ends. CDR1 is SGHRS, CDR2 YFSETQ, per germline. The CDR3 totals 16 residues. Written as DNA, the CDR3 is TGCGCCAGCAGCTTGGGGGGCGGGAATTCGGGCACTGAAGCTTTCTTT. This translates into CASSLGGGNSGTEAFF.

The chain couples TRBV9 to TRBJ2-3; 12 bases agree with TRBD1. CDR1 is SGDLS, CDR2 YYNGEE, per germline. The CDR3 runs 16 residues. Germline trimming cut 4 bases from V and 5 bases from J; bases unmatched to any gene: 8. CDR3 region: CASSPRGTGGRDTQYF. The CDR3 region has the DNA TGTGCCAGCAGCCCACGGGGGACAGGGGGCCGAGATACGCAGTATTTT.

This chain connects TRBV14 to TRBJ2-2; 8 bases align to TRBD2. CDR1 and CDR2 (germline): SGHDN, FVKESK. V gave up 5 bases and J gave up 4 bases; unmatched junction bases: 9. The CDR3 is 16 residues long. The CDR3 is CASSTLGLAGTGELFF. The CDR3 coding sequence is TGTGCCAGCAGCACGCTGGGCCTAGCGGGCACCGGGGAGCTGTTTTTT.

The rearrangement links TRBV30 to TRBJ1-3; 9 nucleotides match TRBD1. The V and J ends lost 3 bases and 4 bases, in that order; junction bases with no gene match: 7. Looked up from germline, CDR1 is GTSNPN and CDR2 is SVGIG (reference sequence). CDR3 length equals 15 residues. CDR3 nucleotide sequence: TGTGCCTGGAGCCTCGGACAGGGGATCGGAAACACCATATATTTT. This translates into CAWSLGQGIGNTIYF. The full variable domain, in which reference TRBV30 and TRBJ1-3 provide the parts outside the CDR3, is SQTIHQWPATLVQPVGSPLSLECTVEGTSNPNLYWYRQAAGRGLQLLFYSVGIGQISSEVPQNLSASRPQDRQFILSSKKLLLSDSGFYLCAWSLGQGIGNTIYFGEGSWLTVV.

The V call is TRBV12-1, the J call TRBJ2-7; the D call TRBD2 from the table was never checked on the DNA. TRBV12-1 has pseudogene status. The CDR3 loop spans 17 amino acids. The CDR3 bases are TGTGCCAGCAGCTTTGCGGAGACTAGCGGGGTCTCCTACGAGCAGTACGTC. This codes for CASSFAETSGVSYEQYV.

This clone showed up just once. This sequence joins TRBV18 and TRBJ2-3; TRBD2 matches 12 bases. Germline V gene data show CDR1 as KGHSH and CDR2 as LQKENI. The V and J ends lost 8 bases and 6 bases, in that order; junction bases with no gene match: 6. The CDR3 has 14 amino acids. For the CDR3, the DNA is TGTGCCAGCGCCACTAGCGGGGGGCCCGATACGCAGTATTTT. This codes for CASATSGGPDTQYF.

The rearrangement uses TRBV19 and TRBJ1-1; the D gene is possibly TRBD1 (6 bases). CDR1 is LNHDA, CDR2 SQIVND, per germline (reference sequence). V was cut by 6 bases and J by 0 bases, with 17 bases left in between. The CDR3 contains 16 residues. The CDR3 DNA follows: TGTGCCAGTAGGGACCCAATCGGACAGCTGAACACTGAAGCTTTCTTT. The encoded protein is CASRDPIGQLNTEAFF.

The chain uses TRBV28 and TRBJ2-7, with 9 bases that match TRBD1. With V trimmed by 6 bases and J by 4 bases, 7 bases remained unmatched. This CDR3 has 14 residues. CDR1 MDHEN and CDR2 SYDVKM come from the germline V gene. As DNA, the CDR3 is TGTGCCAGCAGCTCGGGACAGGGACCTTACGAGCAGTACGTC. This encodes CASSSGQGPYEQYV.

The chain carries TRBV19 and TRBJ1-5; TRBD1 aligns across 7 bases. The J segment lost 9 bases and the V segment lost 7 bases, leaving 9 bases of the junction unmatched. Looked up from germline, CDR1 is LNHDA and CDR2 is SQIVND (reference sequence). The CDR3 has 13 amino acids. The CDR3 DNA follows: TGTGCCAGTAACCAGGGGGATCTTGGGCCCCAGCATTTT. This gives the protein CASNQGDLGPQHF.

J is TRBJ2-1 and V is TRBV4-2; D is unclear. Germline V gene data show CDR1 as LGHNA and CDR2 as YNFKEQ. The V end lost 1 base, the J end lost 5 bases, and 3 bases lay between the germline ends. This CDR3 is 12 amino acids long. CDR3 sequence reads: CASSQVNNEQFF. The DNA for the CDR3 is TGTGCCAGCAGCCAAGTTAACAATGAGCAGTTCTTC.

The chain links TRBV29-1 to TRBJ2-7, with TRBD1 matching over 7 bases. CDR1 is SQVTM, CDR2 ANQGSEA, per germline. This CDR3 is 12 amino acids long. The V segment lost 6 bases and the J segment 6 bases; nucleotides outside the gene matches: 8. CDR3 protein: CSVGRQGSEQYF. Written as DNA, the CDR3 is TGCAGCGTCGGTCGACAGGGAAGCGAGCAGTACTTC.

CDR3 in DNA: TGCGCCAGCAGCTTGATGTCCGTCGACGATGGCTACACCTTC. This sequence encodes CASSLMSVDDGYTF. V usage is TRBV5-1 and J usage is TRBJ1-2; D unclear. The germline V and J ends were trimmed by 1 base and 6 bases, with 13 bases remaining between them. The CDR3 totals 14 residues. From germline, CDR1 is SGHRS and CDR2 YFSETQ.

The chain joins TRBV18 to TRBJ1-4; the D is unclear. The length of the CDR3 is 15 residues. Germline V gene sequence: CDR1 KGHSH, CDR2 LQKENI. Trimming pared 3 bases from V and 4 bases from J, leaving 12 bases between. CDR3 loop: CASSPTQALNEKLFF. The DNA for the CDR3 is TGTGCCAGCTCACCGACACAAGCCCTTAATGAAAAACTGTTTTTT.

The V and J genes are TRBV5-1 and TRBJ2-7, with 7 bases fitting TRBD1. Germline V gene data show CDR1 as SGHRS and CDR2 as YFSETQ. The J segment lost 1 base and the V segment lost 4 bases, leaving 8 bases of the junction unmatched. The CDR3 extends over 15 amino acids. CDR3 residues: CASSAQGMGSYEQYF. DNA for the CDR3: TGCGCCAGCAGCGCACAGGGGATGGGGTCCTACGAGCAGTACTTC.

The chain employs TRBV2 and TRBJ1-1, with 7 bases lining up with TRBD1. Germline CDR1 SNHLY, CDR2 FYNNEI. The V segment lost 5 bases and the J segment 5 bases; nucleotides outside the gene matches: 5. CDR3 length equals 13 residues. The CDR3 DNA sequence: TGTGCCAGCAGTTACGACAGGGAGACTGAAGCTTTCTTT. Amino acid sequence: CASSYDRETEAFF.

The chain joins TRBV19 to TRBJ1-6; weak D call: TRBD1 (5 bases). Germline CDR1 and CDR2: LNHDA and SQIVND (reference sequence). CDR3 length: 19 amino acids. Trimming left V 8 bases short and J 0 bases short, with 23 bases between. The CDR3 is CASASGGDPPSSYNSPLHF. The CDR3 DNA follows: TGTGCCAGTGCCTCCGGGGGTGATCCCCCTAGCTCCTATAATTCACCCCTCCACTTT. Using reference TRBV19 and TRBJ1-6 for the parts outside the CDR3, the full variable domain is DGGITQSPKYLFRKEGQNVTLSCEQNLNHDAMYWYRQDPGQGLRLIYYSQIVNDFQKGDIAEGYSVSREKKESFPLTVTSAQKNPTAFYLCASASGGDPPSSYNSPLHFGNGTRLTVT.